This T cell receptor beta chain was sequenced during a study of blood T cell repertoires in COVID-19. V shed 6 bases and J 6 bases; nucleotides not matched to a gene: 1. Germline values: CDR1 ENHRY, CDR2 SYGVKD. CDR3 length equals 12 residues. This clone occurred once. Assay: immunoSEQ multiplex PCR; the TCRdb copy retains only in-frame clones and omits some. The sample carries 45,000 to 70,000 clones, 65% to 90% recorded once. This chain uses TRBV10-3 with TRBJ2-1; the match to TRBD1 covers 8 bases. The sample was peripheral blood. The TCR originated in a woman over 75 with active or convalescent COVID-19. The CDR3, as DNA: TGTGCCATCAGCACAGGGGGCAATGAGCAGTTCTTC. Protein: CAISTGGNEQFF.